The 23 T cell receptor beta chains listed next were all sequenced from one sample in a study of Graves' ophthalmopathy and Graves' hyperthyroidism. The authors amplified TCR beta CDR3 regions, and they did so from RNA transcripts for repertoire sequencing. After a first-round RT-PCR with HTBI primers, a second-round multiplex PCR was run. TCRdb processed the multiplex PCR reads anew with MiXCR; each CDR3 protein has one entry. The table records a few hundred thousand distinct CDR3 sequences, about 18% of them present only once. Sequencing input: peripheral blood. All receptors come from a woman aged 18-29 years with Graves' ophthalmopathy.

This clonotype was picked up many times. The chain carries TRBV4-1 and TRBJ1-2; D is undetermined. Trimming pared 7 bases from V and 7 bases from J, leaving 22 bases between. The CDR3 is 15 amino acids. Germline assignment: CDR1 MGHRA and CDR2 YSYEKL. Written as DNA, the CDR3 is TGCGCCAGCAACCATAAGCTCCGCGGTCGTCGTGGCTACACCTTC. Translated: CASNHKLRGRRGYTF.

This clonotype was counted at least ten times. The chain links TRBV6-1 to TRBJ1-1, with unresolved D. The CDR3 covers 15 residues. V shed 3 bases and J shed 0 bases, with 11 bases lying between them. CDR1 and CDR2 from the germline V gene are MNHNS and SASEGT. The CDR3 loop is CASSEVAGVNTEAFF. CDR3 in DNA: TGTGCCAGCAGTGAGGTAGCCGGGGTGAACACTGAAGCTTTCTTT.

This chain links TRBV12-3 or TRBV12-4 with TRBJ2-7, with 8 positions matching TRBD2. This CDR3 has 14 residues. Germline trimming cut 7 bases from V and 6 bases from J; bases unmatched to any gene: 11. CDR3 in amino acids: CASTAHGGATEQYF. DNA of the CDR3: TGTGCCAGCACCGCGCACGGGGGGGCGACCGAGCAGTACTTC.

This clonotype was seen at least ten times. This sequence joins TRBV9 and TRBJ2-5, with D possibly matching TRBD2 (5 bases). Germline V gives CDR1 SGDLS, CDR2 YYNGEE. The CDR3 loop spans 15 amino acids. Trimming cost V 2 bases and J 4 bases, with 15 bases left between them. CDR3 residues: CASSVREGNSETQYF. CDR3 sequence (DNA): TGTGCCAGCAGCGTTCGAGAGGGAAACTCAGAGACCCAGTACTTC.

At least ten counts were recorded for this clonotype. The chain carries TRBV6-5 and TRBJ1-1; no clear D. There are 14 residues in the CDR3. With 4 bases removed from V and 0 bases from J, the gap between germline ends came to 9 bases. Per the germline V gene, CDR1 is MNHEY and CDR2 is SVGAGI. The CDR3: CASSSSQLNTEAFF. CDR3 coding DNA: TGTGCCAGCAGTTCCTCACAGTTGAACACTGAAGCTTTCTTT.

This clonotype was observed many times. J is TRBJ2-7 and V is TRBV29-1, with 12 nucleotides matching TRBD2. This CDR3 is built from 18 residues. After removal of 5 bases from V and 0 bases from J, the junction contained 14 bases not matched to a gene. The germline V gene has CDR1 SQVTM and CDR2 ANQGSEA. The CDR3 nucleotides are TGCAGCGTTTTGCGGGACAGGCGGACTAGCGGGGCCTCCTACGAGCAGTACTTC. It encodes CSVLRDRRTSGASYEQYF.

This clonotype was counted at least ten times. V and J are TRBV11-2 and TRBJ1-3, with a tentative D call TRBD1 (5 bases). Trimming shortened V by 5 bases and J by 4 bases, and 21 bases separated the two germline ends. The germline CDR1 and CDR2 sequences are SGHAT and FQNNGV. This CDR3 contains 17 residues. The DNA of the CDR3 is TGTGCCAGCAGCAGCCCCCGGGGGGACCTGCGGGGAAACACCATATATTTT. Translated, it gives CASSSPRGDLRGNTIYF.

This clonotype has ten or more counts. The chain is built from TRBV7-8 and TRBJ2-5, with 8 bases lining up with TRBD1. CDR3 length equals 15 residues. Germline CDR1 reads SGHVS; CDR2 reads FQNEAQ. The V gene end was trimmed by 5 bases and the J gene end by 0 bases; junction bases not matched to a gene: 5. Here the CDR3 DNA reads TGTGCCAGCAGCCCCCGACAGGGGCACCAAGAGACCCAGTACTTC. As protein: CASSPRQGHQETQYF.

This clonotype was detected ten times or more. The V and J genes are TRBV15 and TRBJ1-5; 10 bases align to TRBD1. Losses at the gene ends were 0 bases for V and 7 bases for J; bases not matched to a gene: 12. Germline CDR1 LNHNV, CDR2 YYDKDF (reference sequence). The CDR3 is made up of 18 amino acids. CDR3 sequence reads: CATSREVGTGAFGQPQHF. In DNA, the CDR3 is TGTGCCACCAGCAGAGAGGTCGGGACAGGGGCCTTCGGGCAGCCCCAGCATTTT.

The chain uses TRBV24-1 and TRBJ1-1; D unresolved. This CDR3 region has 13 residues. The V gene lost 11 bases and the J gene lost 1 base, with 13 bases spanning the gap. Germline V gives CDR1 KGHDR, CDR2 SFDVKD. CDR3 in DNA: TGTGCCAGCCGAAAAACCTCGAACACTGAAGCTTTCTTT. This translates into CASRKTSNTEAFF.

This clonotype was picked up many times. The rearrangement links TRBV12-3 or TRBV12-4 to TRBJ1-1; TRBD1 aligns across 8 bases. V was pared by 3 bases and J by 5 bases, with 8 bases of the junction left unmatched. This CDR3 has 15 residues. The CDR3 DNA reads TGTGCCAGCAGTTTTGGACAGGGTTCATATACTGAAGCTTTCTTT. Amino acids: CASSFGQGSYTEAFF.

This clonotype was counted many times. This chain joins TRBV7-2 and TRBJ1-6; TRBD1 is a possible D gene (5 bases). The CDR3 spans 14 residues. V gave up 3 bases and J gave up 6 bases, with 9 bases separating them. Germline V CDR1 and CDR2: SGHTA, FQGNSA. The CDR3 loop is CASSFQGSNSPLHF. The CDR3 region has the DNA TGTGCCAGCAGCTTCCAGGGAAGTAATTCACCCCTCCACTTT. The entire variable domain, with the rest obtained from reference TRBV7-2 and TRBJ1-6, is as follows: GAGVSQSPSNKVTEKGKDVELRCDPISGHTALYWYRQSLGQGLEFLIYFQGNSAPDKSGLPSDRFSAERTGGSVSTLTIQRTQQEDSAVYLCASSFQGSNSPLHFGNGTRLTVT.

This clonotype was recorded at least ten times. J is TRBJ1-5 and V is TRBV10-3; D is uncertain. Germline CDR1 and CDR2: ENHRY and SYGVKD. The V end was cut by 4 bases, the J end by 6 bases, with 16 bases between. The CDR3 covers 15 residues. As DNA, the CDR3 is TGTGCCATCAGTGGGGAGGGAGGTTGGGCTCAGCCCCAGCATTTT. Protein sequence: CAISGEGGWAQPQHF.

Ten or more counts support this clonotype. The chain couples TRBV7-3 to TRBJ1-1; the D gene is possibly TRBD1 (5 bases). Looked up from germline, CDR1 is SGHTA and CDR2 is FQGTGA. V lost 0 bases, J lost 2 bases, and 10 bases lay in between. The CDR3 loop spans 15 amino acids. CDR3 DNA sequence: TGTGCCAGCAGCTTAACAGCGACAGATAACACTGAAGCTTTCTTT. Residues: CASSLTATDNTEAFF.

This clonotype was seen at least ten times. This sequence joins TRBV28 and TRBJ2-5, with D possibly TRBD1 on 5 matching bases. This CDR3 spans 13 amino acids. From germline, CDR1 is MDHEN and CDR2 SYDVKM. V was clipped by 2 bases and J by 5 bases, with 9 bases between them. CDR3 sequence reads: CASSLPGRETQYF. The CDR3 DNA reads TGTGCCAGCAGTTTACCAGGGCGGGAGACCCAGTACTTC.

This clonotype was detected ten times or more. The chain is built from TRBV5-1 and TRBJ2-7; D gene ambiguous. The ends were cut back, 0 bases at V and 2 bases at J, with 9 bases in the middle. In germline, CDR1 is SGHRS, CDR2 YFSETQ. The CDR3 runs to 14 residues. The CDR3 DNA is TGCGCCAGCAGCTTGGAACGCGCAACCTACGAGCAGTACTTC. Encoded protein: CASSLERATYEQYF.

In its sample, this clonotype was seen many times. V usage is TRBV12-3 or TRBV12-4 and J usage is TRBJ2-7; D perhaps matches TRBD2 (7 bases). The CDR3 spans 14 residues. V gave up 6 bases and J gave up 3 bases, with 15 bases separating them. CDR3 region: CASRRGGAGYEQYF. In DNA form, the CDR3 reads TGTGCCAGCAGAAGGGGGGGGGCTGGCTACGAGCAGTACTTC.

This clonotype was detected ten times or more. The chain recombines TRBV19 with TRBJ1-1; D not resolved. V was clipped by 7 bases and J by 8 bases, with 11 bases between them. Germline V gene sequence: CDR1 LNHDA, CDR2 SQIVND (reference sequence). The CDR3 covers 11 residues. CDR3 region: CASTEHTEAFF. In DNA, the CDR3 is TGTGCCAGTACCGAACATACGGAAGCTTTCTTT.

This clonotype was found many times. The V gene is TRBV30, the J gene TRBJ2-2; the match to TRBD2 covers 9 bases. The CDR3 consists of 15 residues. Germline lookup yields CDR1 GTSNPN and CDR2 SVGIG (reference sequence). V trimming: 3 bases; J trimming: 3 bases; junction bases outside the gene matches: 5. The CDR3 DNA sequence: TGTGCCTGGAGCGGCGGGAGGGTCGACACCGGGGAGCTGTTTTTT. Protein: CAWSGGRVDTGELFF.

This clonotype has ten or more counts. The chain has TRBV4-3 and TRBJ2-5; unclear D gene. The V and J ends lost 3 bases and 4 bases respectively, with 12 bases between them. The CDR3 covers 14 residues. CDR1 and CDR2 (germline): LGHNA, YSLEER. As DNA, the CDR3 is TGCGCCAGCAGCCATAAACCGAACGGAGAGACCCAGTACTTC. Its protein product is CASSHKPNGETQYF.

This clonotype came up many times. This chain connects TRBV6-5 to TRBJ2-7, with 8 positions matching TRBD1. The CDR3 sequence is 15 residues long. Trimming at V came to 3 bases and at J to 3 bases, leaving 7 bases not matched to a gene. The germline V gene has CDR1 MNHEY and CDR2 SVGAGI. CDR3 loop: CASSYGTGLYYEQYF. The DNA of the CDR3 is TGTGCCAGCAGTTATGGGACAGGTCTTTACTACGAGCAGTACTTC.

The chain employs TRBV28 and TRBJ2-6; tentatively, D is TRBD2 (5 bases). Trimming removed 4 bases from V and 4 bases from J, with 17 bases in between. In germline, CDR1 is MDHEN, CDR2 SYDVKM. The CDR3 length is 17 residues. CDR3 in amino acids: CASSSPSPSEGANVLTF. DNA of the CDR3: TGTGCCAGCAGTTCTCCTAGCCCCTCGGAGGGGGCCAACGTCCTGACTTTC.

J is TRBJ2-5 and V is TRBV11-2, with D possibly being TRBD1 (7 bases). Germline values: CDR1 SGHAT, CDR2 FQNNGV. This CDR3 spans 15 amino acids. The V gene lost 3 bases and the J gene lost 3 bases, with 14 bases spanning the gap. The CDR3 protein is CASSFRDRLEETQYF. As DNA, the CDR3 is TGTGCCAGCAGCTTCCGGGACAGACTAGAAGAGACCCAGTACTTC.